The 11 T cell receptor beta chains listed next were all sequenced from one sample in a study of blood T cells in healthy people across ages. Primed by a sample-barcoded 5' primer and a J-beta primer mix, a second PCR proceeded for 7 to 11 cycles. TCRdb re-derived calls from the 5' RACE reads in MiXCR, one entry per CDR3 protein. The table lists about 780,000 distinct CDR3 sequences, around half of them singletons. The sequenced material came from blood. The receptors here all came from a man aged 80 or over in good health.

The sample holds a few counts of this clonotype. This sequence joins TRBV7-8 and TRBJ2-1; 13 bases line up with TRBD2. CDR3 length equals 16 residues. Germline V gene lookup returns CDR1 SGHVS and CDR2 FQNEAQ. V shed 7 bases, J shed 3 bases, and the junction held 6 bases outside the gene matches. The DNA of the CDR3 is TGTGCCAGCATACTAGCGGGAGGGCCAATCTACAATGAGCAGTTCTTC. This sequence encodes CASILAGGPIYNEQFF.

This clonotype was seen only a few times. The chain links TRBV7-3 to TRBJ1-4; 7 positions agree with TRBD1. CDR3 length: 21 amino acids. With 5 bases clipped from V and 0 bases from J, the junction kept 21 bases outside the gene matches. The germline V gene has CDR1 SGHTA and CDR2 FQGTGA. The CDR3 coding sequence is TGTGCCAGCAGCCCTCCTTCCGGAGGGAGGGGGCTAGGTGCAACTAATGAAAAACTGTTTTTT. Translating gives CASSPPSGGRGLGATNEKLFF. The full variable domain, completed using reference TRBV7-3 and TRBJ1-4, is GAGVSQTPSNKVTEKGKYVELRCDPISGHTALYWYRQSLGQGPEFLIYFQGTGAADDSGLPNDRFFAVRPEGSVSTLKIQRTERGDSAVYLCASSPPSGGRGLGATNEKLFFGSGTQLSVL.

This clonotype has just a few counts. The chain recombines TRBV20-1 with TRBJ2-1; D call uncertain. The germline gives CDR1 DFQATT, CDR2 SNEGSKA (reference sequence). V was pared by 5 bases and J by 2 bases, with 19 bases between. CDR3 length equals 16 residues. The CDR3 spells CSALPVSLQAYNEQFF. The CDR3 nucleotides read TGCAGTGCTTTGCCAGTGTCCCTACAAGCCTACAATGAGCAGTTCTTC.

In its sample, this clonotype was seen a few times. The CDR3 here is CSAREGQAHTEAFF. CDR3 in DNA: TGCAGTGCTAGAGAGGGACAGGCCCACACTGAAGCTTTCTTT. This sequence joins TRBV20-1 and TRBJ1-1; TRBD1 aligns across 8 bases. V lost 0 bases, J lost 3 bases, and 3 bases stayed unmatched. Germline CDR1 is DFQATT and CDR2 is SNEGSKA (reference sequence). This CDR3 contains 14 residues.

The chain couples TRBV3-1 to TRBJ2-3, with 8 positions matching TRBD2. The CDR3 runs 17 residues. The germline CDR1 and CDR2 sequences are LGHDT and YNNKEL (reference sequence). V lost 2 bases, J lost 3 bases, and 10 bases stayed unmatched. The CDR3 nucleotides read TGTGCCAGCAGCCAACGCTTAGGTAGCGGGGAAACAGATACGCAGTATTTT. This sequence encodes CASSQRLGSGETDTQYF.

This clonotype was seen a handful of times. The junction departs from the called germline gene at one end, perhaps through a read error. The genes are TRBV11-2 and TRBJ2-5; 7 bases map to TRBD2. CDR3 size: 14 residues. Germline lookup yields CDR1 SGHAT and CDR2 FQNNGV. CDR3 sequence: CAGSLVAGQETQYF. CDR3 bases: TGTGCCGGCAGCTTAGTAGCGGGTCAAGAGACCCAGTACTTC.

The chain carries TRBV21-1 and TRBJ2-4; no check of the table's D call, TRBD2, against the DNA was made. The closer fit of TRBJ2-7 to the DNA end suggests the J call may be wrong. TRBV21-1 has pseudogene status. The CDR3 is made up of 15 amino acids. CDR3 residues: CASKNGRDTSYEQYF. CDR3 nucleotide sequence: TGTGCCAGCAAGAACGGGAGGGACACAAGCTACGAGCAGTACTTC.

The chain uses TRBV10-3 and TRBJ2-7, with TRBD1 as a possible D gene (5 bases). The V gene's germline CDR1 is ENHRY and CDR2 SYGVKD. The CDR3 sequence is 15 residues long. V gave up 2 bases and J gave up 2 bases, with 13 bases separating them. As DNA, the CDR3 is TGTGCCATCAGTGAGCCTGGGGCAAACCCCTACGAGCAGTACTTC. It is translated as CAISEPGANPYEQYF.

The rearrangement links TRBV24-1 to TRBJ2-5; tentative D call: TRBD1 (5 bases). The CDR3 is 17 residues long. Germline-derived CDR1 and CDR2 are KGHDR and SFDVKD. V lost 2 bases, J lost 4 bases, and 19 bases lay in between. The CDR3 DNA follows: TGTGCCACCAGTGATTGGGGCAGGGTGTCTCTGGGAGAGACCCAGTACTTC. Translating it yields CATSDWGRVSLGETQYF.

This clonotype was counted between two and nine times. The genes are TRBV15 and TRBJ2-1; 8 nucleotides align to TRBD2. Germline lookup yields CDR1 LNHNV and CDR2 YYDKDF (reference sequence). V dropped 2 bases and J dropped 7; count of bases not matched to a gene: 10. The CDR3 runs 16 residues. The CDR3 loop is CATSRFLGLGGNEQFF. The CDR3 nucleotides are TGTGCCACCAGCAGATTTTTGGGACTAGGAGGTAATGAGCAGTTCTTC.

In DNA form, the CDR3 reads TGTGCCAGCAGCGTAGACTTCGAAAGGGCTAGCGGGCTACCGGAGACCCAGTACTTC. Amino acid sequence: CASSVDFERASGLPETQYF. This chain joins TRBV9 and TRBJ2-7, with 8 bases that match TRBD2. The J call may be mistaken, given a closer DNA end match to TRBJ2-5. Germline loops: CDR1 SGDLS, CDR2 YYNGEE. CDR3 length equals 19 residues.